This T cell receptor beta chain was recovered during a study of shared clonotypes between healthy human individuals. CDR3 size: 14 residues. V was trimmed by 5 bases and J by 6 bases, leaving 13 bases between them. The germline V gene has CDR1 MGHDK and CDR2 SYGVNS. Genomic DNA belonging to each subset was distributed in equal measure over several immunoSEQ plates. Sequenced by immunoSEQ multiplex PCR; TCRdb stores in-frame clones only, minus some. The sample lists more than 1,200,000 clones, approximately 98.5% occurring once. This clonotype originated in a man between 25 and 39 years old in good health. Sequenced material: naive CD4+ T cells sorted from blood. Subset: CD45RA+ positively selected. V is TRBV25-1 and J is TRBJ2-2; a possible D gene is TRBD1 (8 bases). DNA of the CDR3: TGTGCCAGCAGTAACACAGGGGGGGCCGGGGAGCTGTTTTTT. It encodes CASSNTGGAGELFF.